A single sample gave rise to the 29 T cell receptor beta chains below, sequenced in a study of blood T cell repertoires in COVID-19 (dated by TCRdb to about 2020). The library came from the immunoSEQ multiplex PCR assay. TCRdb provides this immuneACCESS table in a form limited to in-frame rearrangements. Some clones are lacking; in checked studies, under half of them reflect an unresolved V gene, and why the rest are absent is not known. This sample gives 200,000 to 300,000 clones in total; roughly 80% of them show up just once. The top ten constitute around 6.5% of the sample. Specimen: peripheral blood. These TCRs come from a woman aged 60-70 years with active or convalescent COVID-19.

V is TRBV9 and J is TRBJ2-5; maybe TRBD2 (6 bases). This CDR3 region has 14 residues. From germline, CDR1 is SGDLS and CDR2 YYNGEE. Trimming removed 4 bases from V and 6 bases from J, with 16 bases in between. CDR3 nucleotide sequence: TGTGCCAGCAGCCCCGGGGACTTAGTCAAGACCCAGTACTTC. Translation: CASSPGDLVKTQYF.

The rearrangement links TRBV5-1 to TRBJ2-1, with TRBD1 identical over 9 bases. Germline V gene sequence: CDR1 SGHRS, CDR2 YFSETQ. V trimming: 5 bases; J trimming: 6 bases; junction bases outside the gene matches: 15. The CDR3 is 17 amino acids. The CDR3: CASRTWGDRDRVNEQFF. The CDR3 coding sequence is TGCGCCAGCAGGACTTGGGGGGACCGGGACAGGGTCAATGAGCAGTTCTTC.

The chain is built from TRBV7-8 and TRBJ1-2; TRBD1 agrees at 9 bases. CDR1 and CDR2 from the germline V gene are SGHVS and FQNEAQ. This CDR3 has 16 residues. V shed 5 bases and J 8 bases; nucleotides not matched to a gene: 15. In nucleotides, the CDR3 is TGTGCCAGCAGCCTCTTCGGAATGGGACAGGGAGACGGCTACACCTTC. Its translation is CASSLFGMGQGDGYTF. Together with reference TRBV7-8 and TRBJ1-2, the CDR3 gives the full variable domain: GAGVSQSPRYKVAKRGQDVALRCDPISGHVSLFWYQQALGQGPEFLTYFQNEAQLDKSGLPSDRFFAERPEGSVSTLKIQRTQQEDSAVYLCASSLFGMGQGDGYTFGSGTRLTVV.

V gene TRBV5-1 combines with J gene TRBJ2-3; 10 bases are shared with TRBD2. CDR1 is SGHRS, CDR2 YFSETQ, per germline. The CDR3 extends over 16 amino acids. With V trimmed by 3 bases and J by 4 bases, 8 bases remained unmatched. The CDR3 here is CASSSGTSATADTQYF. The CDR3, as DNA: TGCGCCAGCAGCTCCGGGACTAGCGCTACGGCAGATACGCAGTATTTT.

This chain connects TRBV28 to TRBJ1-2; the match to TRBD1 covers 9 bases. V was clipped by 4 bases and J by 6 bases; unmatched bases: 6. This CDR3 spans 14 amino acids. The germline CDR1 and CDR2 sequences are MDHEN and SYDVKM. CDR3: CASSSQGAEDGYTF. CDR3 DNA sequence: TGTGCCAGCAGTTCACAGGGGGCGGAAGATGGCTACACCTTC.

This chain connects TRBV19 to TRBJ1-5; D call uncertain. The CDR3 is 16 amino acids. Per the germline V gene, CDR1 is LNHDA and CDR2 is SQIVND (reference sequence). Trimming left V 1 base short and J 7 bases short, with 17 bases between. CDR3 amino acids: CASSIGAGDGWQPQHF. In DNA form, the CDR3 reads TGTGCCAGTAGTATAGGTGCCGGGGATGGCTGGCAGCCCCAGCATTTT.

The rearrangement links TRBV18 to TRBJ1-1; D gene unclear. The CDR3 has 12 residues. V lost 2 bases and J lost 8, with 9 bases in between. Germline CDR1 is KGHSH and CDR2 is LQKENI. The CDR3 bases are TGTGCCAGCTCACCAACCGGGATCGAAGCTTTCTTT. Translation: CASSPTGIEAFF.

The chain links TRBV6-4 to TRBJ2-2; 9 bases align to TRBD2. Trimming took 2 bases from V and 0 from J; bases not matched to a gene: 10. CDR1 and CDR2 from the germline V gene are MRHNA and SNTAGT. The CDR3 runs 19 residues. CDR3 nucleotides: TGTGCCAGCAGTGACGATTCGGAGCGGGAGGATCCGAACACCGGGGAGCTGTTTTTT. Translating gives CASSDDSEREDPNTGELFF.

The chain is built from TRBV5-1 and TRBJ2-3; a weak D match, TRBD1 (6 bases). Germline-derived CDR1 and CDR2 are SGHRS and YFSETQ. The CDR3 has 13 amino acids. Trimming removed 4 bases at V and 5 bases at J, with 11 bases between. CDR3: CASSVVGGDTQYF. For the CDR3, the DNA is TGCGCCAGCAGCGTCGTAGGGGGAGATACGCAGTATTTT. The variable domain in full, completed from reference TRBV5-1 and TRBJ2-3, reads KAGVTQTPRYLIKTRGQQVTLSCSPISGHRSVSWYQQTPGQGLQFLFEYFSETQRNKGNFPGRFSGRQFSNSRSEMNVSTLELGDSALYLCASSVVGGDTQYFGPGTRLTVL.

This sequence joins TRBV28 and TRBJ1-5; 11 bases agree with TRBD1. Looked up from germline, CDR1 is MDHEN and CDR2 is SYDVKM. The V gene end was trimmed by 6 bases and the J gene end by 5 bases; junction bases not matched to a gene: 6. This CDR3 has 15 amino acids. CDR3 nucleotide sequence: TGTGCCAGCAGGCGGACAGGGGGCAGGGATCAGCCCCAGCATTTT. The encoded protein is CASRRTGGRDQPQHF.

This chain uses TRBV19 with TRBJ2-2; D might be TRBD1 (5 bases). V lost 3 bases and J 3 bases, leaving 8 bases between the germline ends. The CDR3 is 14 residues long. The V gene's germline CDR1 is LNHDA and CDR2 SQIVND (reference sequence). The CDR3 region is CASSIRQHTGELFF. CDR3 nucleotides: TGTGCCAGTAGTATCAGACAGCACACCGGGGAGCTGTTTTTT.

The genes are TRBV6-5 and TRBJ1-2; D gene uncertain. Per germline, CDR1 MNHEY and CDR2 SVGAGI. V lost 6 bases to trimming and J lost 4 bases, with 18 bases between them. The CDR3 has 15 residues. The CDR3: CASRDGRGELYGYTF. In nucleotides, the CDR3 is TGTGCCAGCAGAGACGGCCGAGGAGAACTCTATGGCTACACCTTC.

This chain uses TRBV19 with TRBJ2-6; 8 bases map to TRBD1. The V gene's germline CDR1 is LNHDA and CDR2 SQIVND (reference sequence). The CDR3 is 18 residues long. V was pared by 3 bases and J by 4 bases, with 11 bases of the junction left unmatched. The CDR3 region is CASSIRAQGAFGANVLTF. In DNA, the CDR3 is TGTGCCAGTAGTATTAGGGCCCAGGGGGCGTTCGGGGCCAACGTCCTGACTTTC.

This clone has only a few counts. V gene TRBV3-1 (or the pseudogene TRBV3-2) combines with J gene TRBJ1-2, with 7 bases that match TRBD1. Germline CDR1 is LGHDT and CDR2 is YNNKEL (reference sequence). With V trimmed by 4 bases and J by 5 bases, 13 bases remained unmatched. This CDR3 is 16 amino acids long. CDR3 nucleotide sequence: TGTGCCAGCAGCCCAAAGAGCCCGGGACAGCCTTATGGCTACACCTTC. It encodes CASSPKSPGQPYGYTF.

The rearrangement links TRBV6-6 to TRBJ2-7, with 8 bases lining up with TRBD2. The CDR3 is 15 residues long. Germline loops: CDR1 MNHNY, CDR2 SVGAGI (reference sequence). V shed 0 bases, J shed 2 bases, and the junction held 3 bases outside the gene matches. CDR3 sequence reads: CASSYSTGGPYEQYF. In DNA form, the CDR3 reads TGTGCCAGCAGTTACTCGACGGGAGGGCCCTACGAGCAGTACTTC.

The chain links TRBV5-6 to TRBJ2-2; no clear D gene. The length of the CDR3 is 15 residues. Germline CDR1 SGHDT, CDR2 YYEEEE. Trimming cost V 1 base and J 3 bases, with 10 bases left between them. CDR3 amino acids: CASSLSKQYTGELFF. The CDR3 DNA sequence: TGTGCCAGCAGCTTGTCAAAACAGTACACCGGGGAGCTGTTTTTT.

This clone occurred once. The chain recombines TRBV6-6 with TRBJ1-4; tentative D call: TRBD1 (5 bases). There are 12 residues in the CDR3. Trimming left V 0 bases short and J 15 bases short, with 11 bases between. The germline CDR1 and CDR2 sequences are MNHNY and SVGAGI (reference sequence). CDR3: CASSYSQGAVFF. The CDR3 nucleotides are TGTGCCAGCAGTTACTCCCAAGGGGCAGTGTTTTTT.

The rearrangement links TRBV5-1 to TRBJ2-5; D is possibly TRBD2 (6 bases). The CDR3 covers 14 residues. Germline V gives CDR1 SGHRS, CDR2 YFSETQ. The V end was cut by 2 bases, the J end by 2 bases, with 10 bases between. CDR3: CASSFRDSQETQYF. The DNA of the CDR3 is TGCGCCAGCAGCTTCAGGGACTCGCAAGAGACCCAGTACTTC. The full variable domain, completed using reference TRBV5-1 and TRBJ2-5, is KAGVTQTPRYLIKTRGQQVTLSCSPISGHRSVSWYQQTPGQGLQFLFEYFSETQRNKGNFPGRFSGRQFSNSRSEMNVSTLELGDSALYLCASSFRDSQETQYFGPGTRLLVL.

J is TRBJ1-1 and V is TRBV13; TRBD1 matches 10 bases. The germline V gene encodes CDR1 PRHDT and CDR2 FYEKMQ (reference sequence). V was clipped by 4 bases and J by 0 bases; unmatched bases: 5. CDR3 length: 16 residues. Here the CDR3 reads CASSYKTGGLNTEAFF. The CDR3 bases are TGTGCCAGCAGCTATAAGACAGGGGGCCTGAACACTGAAGCTTTCTTT.

There are a few counts of this clone. The chain joins TRBV30 to TRBJ2-2, with 9 bases aligning to TRBD1. The germline V gene encodes CDR1 GTSNPN and CDR2 SVGIG (reference sequence). This CDR3 has 16 amino acids. With V trimmed by 1 base and J by 1 base, 4 bases remained unmatched. The CDR3 DNA is TGTGCCTGGAGTGGAGGGACAGGGCGGAACACCGGGGAGCTGTTTTTT. This encodes CAWSGGTGRNTGELFF.

The rearrangement joins TRBV5-4 to TRBJ1-2, with 12 positions matching TRBD1. V lost 3 bases, J lost 4 bases, and 4 bases stayed unmatched. CDR1 and CDR2 (germline): SGHNT, YYREEE (reference sequence). The CDR3 spans 15 residues. CDR3 sequence (DNA): TGTGCCAGCAGCTCGGGGACAGGGGGCATCTATGGCTACACCTTC. It is translated as CASSSGTGGIYGYTF.

V is TRBV5-1 and J is TRBJ2-5; TRBD1 aligns across 7 bases. The CDR3 spans 14 residues. Trimming at V came to 5 bases and at J to 1 base, leaving 5 bases not matched to a gene. Germline values: CDR1 SGHRS, CDR2 YFSETQ. The CDR3 DNA sequence: TGCGCCAGCAGTCAAGGGACAGTCCAAGAGACCCAGTACTTC. Protein product: CASSQGTVQETQYF.

The J gene is TRBJ2-2, the V gene TRBV30, with a weak D call TRBD2 (6 bases). The V end was cut by 6 bases, the J end by 0 bases, with 14 bases between. CDR3 length: 15 residues. Germline loops: CDR1 GTSNPN, CDR2 SVGIG (reference sequence). CDR3 nucleotide sequence: TGTGCCTGCAGAGCTGGGACTTCGAACACCGGGGAGCTGTTTTTT. It codes for CACRAGTSNTGELFF. The entire variable domain, with the rest obtained from reference TRBV30 and TRBJ2-2, is as follows: SQTIHQWPATLVQPVGSPLSLECTVEGTSNPNLYWYRQAAGRGLQLLFYSVGIGQISSEVPQNLSASRPQDRQFILSSKKLLLSDSGFYLCACRAGTSNTGELFFGEGSRLTVL.

The V gene is TRBV11-3, the J gene TRBJ2-1; D may be TRBD1 (5 bases). V dropped 0 bases and J dropped 5 bases, with 8 bases sitting between them. Per the germline V gene, CDR1 is SGHNT and CDR2 is YENEEA. The CDR3 covers 14 residues. The CDR3 region has the DNA TGTGCCAGCAGCTTAGAACAGGCCAACAATGAGCAGTTCTTC. This gives the protein CASSLEQANNEQFF.

This clone was detected a few times. This CDR3 reads CASCGTGEFNEQFF. CDR3 coding DNA: TGTGCCAGCTGCGGGACAGGTGAGTTCAATGAGCAGTTCTTC. This chain connects TRBV21-1 to TRBJ2-1; the table's D call, TRBD1, has no DNA check behind it. TRBV21-1 corresponds to a pseudogene. This CDR3 is built from 14 residues.

This chain connects TRBV28 to TRBJ2-2; TRBD1 matches 10 bases. The J segment lost 6 bases and the V segment lost 6 bases, leaving 16 bases of the junction unmatched. The length of the CDR3 is 18 residues. CDR1 is MDHEN, CDR2 SYDVKM, per germline. The CDR3 DNA follows: TGTGCCAGCAGCACTCAAGATAGACAGGGGGCCGGGTCCGGGGAGCTGTTTTTT. Its translation: CASSTQDRQGAGSGELFF.

This chain uses TRBV9 with TRBJ2-6, with TRBD2 as a possible D gene (6 bases). The CDR3 runs 15 residues. V was clipped by 6 bases and J by 0 bases, with 10 bases between them. The germline gives CDR1 SGDLS, CDR2 YYNGEE. This chain's CDR3 is CASTPGVSGANVLTF. The CDR3 nucleotides are TGTGCCAGCACCCCGGGGGTCTCTGGGGCCAACGTCCTGACTTTC.

This clone was recorded only once. V and J are TRBV27 and TRBJ1-1; D unresolved. This CDR3 spans 13 amino acids. V was pared by 0 bases and J by 6 bases, with 8 bases between. Germline loops: CDR1 MNHEY, CDR2 SMNVEV (reference sequence). CDR3 DNA: TGTGCCAGCAGTTTATCGACCACAGCTGAAGCTTTCTTT. It translates to CASSLSTTAEAFF.

V and J are TRBV29-1 and TRBJ1-2; D may be TRBD1 (5 bases). V shed 3 bases and J shed 7 bases, with 15 bases lying between them. Germline V gene lookup returns CDR1 SQVTM and CDR2 ANQGSEA. The CDR3 has 13 amino acids. CDR3 nucleotide sequence: TGCAGCGTTGATTCGGGACTCCAGGGTGGCTACACCTTC. As protein: CSVDSGLQGGYTF.